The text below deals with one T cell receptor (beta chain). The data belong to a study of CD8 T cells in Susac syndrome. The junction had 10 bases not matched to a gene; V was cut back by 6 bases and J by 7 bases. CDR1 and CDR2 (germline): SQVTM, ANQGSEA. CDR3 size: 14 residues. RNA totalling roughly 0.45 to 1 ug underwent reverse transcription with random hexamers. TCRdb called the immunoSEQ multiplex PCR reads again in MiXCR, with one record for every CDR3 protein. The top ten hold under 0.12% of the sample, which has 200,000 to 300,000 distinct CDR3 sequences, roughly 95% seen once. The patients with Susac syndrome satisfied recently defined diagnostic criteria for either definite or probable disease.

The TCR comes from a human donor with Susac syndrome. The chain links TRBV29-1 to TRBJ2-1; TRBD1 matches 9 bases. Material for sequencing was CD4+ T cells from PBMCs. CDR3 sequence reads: CSVTRGTGSNEQFF. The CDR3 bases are TGCAGCGTGACCCGGGGGACAGGGAGTAATGAGCAGTTCTTC.